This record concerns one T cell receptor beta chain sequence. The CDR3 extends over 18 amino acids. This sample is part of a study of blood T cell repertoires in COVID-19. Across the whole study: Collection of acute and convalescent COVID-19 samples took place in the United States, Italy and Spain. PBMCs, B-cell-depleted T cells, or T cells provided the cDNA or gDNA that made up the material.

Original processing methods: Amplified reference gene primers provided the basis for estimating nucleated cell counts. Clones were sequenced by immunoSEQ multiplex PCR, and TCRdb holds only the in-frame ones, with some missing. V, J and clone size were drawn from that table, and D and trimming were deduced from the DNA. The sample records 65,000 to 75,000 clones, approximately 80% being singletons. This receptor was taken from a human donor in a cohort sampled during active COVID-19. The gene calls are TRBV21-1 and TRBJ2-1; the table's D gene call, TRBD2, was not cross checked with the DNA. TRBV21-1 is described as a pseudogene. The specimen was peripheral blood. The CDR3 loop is CASSNPSGRARIYNEQFF. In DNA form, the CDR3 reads TGTGCCAGCAGCAACCCCAGCGGGAGGGCCAGAATCTACAATGAGCAGTTCTTC.